The 7 T cell receptor beta chains reported below all come from one sample, sequenced in a study of T cell responses to AZD1222 COVID-19 vaccine. Clones were sequenced by immunoSEQ multiplex PCR, and TCRdb holds only the in-frame ones, with some missing. This sample yields around 78,000 clones, of which more than 75% are seen a single time; roughly 3.9% belongs to the top ten. Here the sequenced sample was peripheral blood, taken on day 0 of AZD1222 vaccination. The receptors here all came from an adult in good health.

The genes are TRBV21-1 and TRBJ2-1; the D call in the table, TRBD2, was not verified against the DNA. TRBV21-1 is classified as a pseudogene. The CDR3 loop spans 15 amino acids. The CDR3 DNA is TGTGCCAGCACCAATGCCCTTGGGGACTCCAATGAGCAGTTCTTC. Translated, it gives CASTNALGDSNEQFF.

The chain combines TRBV4-1 with TRBJ1-1; the D gene is possibly TRBD1 (6 bases). This CDR3 comprises 15 residues. Per the germline V gene, CDR1 is MGHRA and CDR2 is YSYEKL. V was trimmed by 1 base and J by 5 bases, leaving 14 bases between them. CDR3 protein: CASSQGPRGRTEAFF. CDR3 coding DNA: TGCGCCAGCAGCCAAGGTCCCAGGGGTCGGACTGAAGCTTTCTTT.

V gene TRBV11-3 combines with J gene TRBJ2-7; no definite D call. The CDR3 loop spans 12 amino acids. Trimming shortened V by 6 bases and J by 5 bases, and 11 bases separated the two germline ends. Germline values: CDR1 SGHNT, CDR2 YENEEA. CDR3 sequence: CASRDTENEQYF. CDR3 DNA: TGTGCCAGCAGAGACACGGAAAACGAGCAGTACTTC.

This chain joins TRBV5-4 and TRBJ1-1, with a tentative D call TRBD1 (6 bases). Germline lookup yields CDR1 SGHNT and CDR2 YYREEE (reference sequence). The CDR3 runs 15 residues. Trimming removed 4 bases from V and 5 bases from J, with 18 bases in between. The CDR3 DNA follows: TGTGCCAGCAGCCACCGGGGGGGCGCTCGGACTGAAGCTTTCTTT. It codes for CASSHRGGARTEAFF.

This chain joins TRBV2 and TRBJ2-3; no reliable D call. CDR3 length: 13 amino acids. V was pared by 8 bases and J by 5 bases, with 14 bases between. Germline V gene lookup returns CDR1 SNHLY and CDR2 FYNNEI. The CDR3 reads CASSFEDRDTQYF. CDR3 nucleotide sequence: TGTGCCAGCTCCTTCGAGGATAGAGATACGCAGTATTTT.

This clone was seen a few times. The J gene is TRBJ1-1, the V gene TRBV20-1; D is possibly TRBD1 (6 bases). The CDR3 has 12 amino acids. V was cut by 5 bases and J by 4 bases, with 11 bases left in between. Germline V CDR1 and CDR2: DFQATT, SNEGSKA (reference sequence). The CDR3 DNA follows: TGCAGTGCTTGTGACAGGCTCACTGAAGCTTTCTTT. This translates into CSACDRLTEAFF.

The V call is TRBV7-9, the J call TRBJ1-2; D is unresolved. The CDR3 is 11 residues long. V was trimmed by 10 bases and J by 8 bases, leaving 14 bases between them. Germline values: CDR1 SEHNR, CDR2 FQNEAQ (reference sequence). CDR3 DNA: TGTGCCACCGCGGGCGCCCTCGGCTACACCTTC. Its translation: CATAGALGYTF.